The 24 T cell receptor beta chains below come from one sample, sequenced in a study of T cell responses to AZD1222 COVID-19 vaccine. Measured with immunoSEQ multiplex PCR; TCRdb has only the in-frame clones, and not every one. The table has fewer than 250,000 clones, about 92% seen once. This sample comprised peripheral blood, obtained on day 0 of MenACWY control vaccination. These receptors all stem from an adult in good health.

The rearrangement joins TRBV4-3 to TRBJ1-1; weak D call: TRBD1 (5 bases). V was shortened by 0 bases and J by 5 bases, with 16 bases between the two germline ends. Germline CDR1 LGHNA, CDR2 YSLEER. There are 16 residues in the CDR3. Here the CDR3 reads CASSQDLAGSRTEAFF. The CDR3, as DNA: TGCGCCAGCAGCCAAGATCTCGCAGGGTCGAGAACTGAAGCTTTCTTT.

The chain carries TRBV5-1 and TRBJ2-3; D is unclear. This CDR3 is 12 amino acids long. CDR1 and CDR2 (germline): SGHRS, YFSETQ. Trimming took off 2 bases at V and 6 bases at J, with 7 bases between the two ends. CDR3 region: CASSFPSDTQYF. CDR3 DNA sequence: TGCGCCAGCAGCTTCCCCTCGGATACGCAGTATTTT.

The CDR3 bases are TGTGCCAGCAGCAAAGCGCCAGGACAGGGGGCATATGGCTACACCTTC. It specifies CASSKAPGQGAYGYTF. The rearrangement links TRBV21-1 to TRBJ1-2; the table assigns TRBD1, which was not confirmed against the DNA. TRBV21-1 is a pseudogene segment. The CDR3 spans 16 residues.

The chain couples TRBV7-2 to TRBJ2-3; either TRBD1 or TRBD2 may supply D (5 bases each). V was pared by 5 bases and J by 13 bases, with 19 bases between. Germline V gene data show CDR1 as SGHTA and CDR2 as FQGNSA. This CDR3 has 13 residues. CDR3 amino acids: CASSEGTGPRKYF. The CDR3 nucleotides read TGTGCCAGCAGCGAGGGGACGGGGCCCCGAAAGTATTTT.

The genes are TRBV5-4 and TRBJ1-3; D remains ambiguous. CDR3 length: 12 amino acids. Deletions cut 0 bases from V and 8 bases from J, with 6 bases between. Germline loops: CDR1 SGHNT, CDR2 YYREEE (reference sequence). CDR3 nucleotide sequence: TGTGCCAGCAGCTTGGTGGGAGACACCATATATTTT. Its translation is CASSLVGDTIYF.

V and J are TRBV6-2 or TRBV6-3 and TRBJ2-3; TRBD1 or TRBD2 may be the D gene (5 bases each). Germline CDR1 reads MNHEY; CDR2 reads SVGEGT. This CDR3 spans 14 amino acids. Trimming removed 4 bases at V and 4 bases at J, with 12 bases between. The CDR3 sequence is CASSSTRQSDTQYF. For the CDR3, the DNA is TGTGCCAGCAGTTCCACTAGACAGTCAGATACGCAGTATTTT.

V is TRBV7-2 and J is TRBJ2-5; 12 nucleotides align to TRBD2. Germline V gene data show CDR1 as SGHTA and CDR2 as FQGNSA. The CDR3 consists of 15 residues. Trimming cost V 4 bases and J 4 bases; bases outside gene matches: 4. The CDR3: CASSSGLAGIETQYF. CDR3 DNA: TGTGCCAGCAGCTCCGGACTAGCGGGGATAGAGACCCAGTACTTC.

This chain joins TRBV2 and TRBJ1-1; possibly TRBD1 for D (5 bases). The V gene lost 3 bases and the J gene lost 5 bases, with 10 bases spanning the gap. This CDR3 region has 13 residues. Germline V gene lookup returns CDR1 SNHLY and CDR2 FYNNEI. This CDR3 is CASSEGTITEAFF. For the CDR3, the DNA is TGTGCCAGCAGTGAGGGGACTATTACTGAAGCTTTCTTT.

The rearrangement links TRBV4-2 to TRBJ2-1, with 10 nucleotides matching TRBD2. The ends lost 0 bases at V and 9 bases at J; junction bases unmatched: 8. The germline gives CDR1 LGHNA, CDR2 YNFKEQ. The CDR3 is made up of 16 amino acids. Written as DNA, the CDR3 is TGTGCCAGCAGCCAAGACCCCCGATCTAGCGGGGGTGAGCAGTTCTTC. This sequence encodes CASSQDPRSSGGEQFF.

The gene calls are TRBV10-3 and TRBJ1-2; TRBD1 is a possible D gene (5 bases). Germline V CDR1 and CDR2: ENHRY, SYGVKD. The CDR3 runs to 14 residues. Trimming stripped 0 bases from V and 4 bases from J, with 9 bases between. CDR3 nucleotide sequence: TGTGCCATCAGTGAGTCGGGAGGGGTCTATGGCTACACCTTC. It specifies CAISESGGVYGYTF.

The chain couples TRBV4-2 to TRBJ2-4; TRBD1 matches at 8 bases. The CDR3 has 15 amino acids. CDR1 and CDR2 from the germline V gene are LGHNA and YNFKEQ. The junction had 10 bases not matched to a gene; V was cut back by 4 bases and J by 8 bases. As DNA, the CDR3 is TGTGCCAGCAGCCGAGGGACAGGACTTATGGACATTCAGTACTTC. Its protein is CASSRGTGLMDIQYF.

The CDR3 bases are TGTGCCAGCAGCTTAAAACGGGGGGATGGCACAGATACGCAGTATTTT. Encoded protein: CASSLKRGDGTDTQYF. This sequence joins TRBV7-2 and TRBJ2-3, with 7 nucleotides matching TRBD2. CDR1 and CDR2 from the germline V gene are SGHTA and FQGNSA. V dropped 2 bases and J dropped 1; count of bases not matched to a gene: 6. The CDR3 is 16 residues long.

The chain links TRBV11-2 to TRBJ1-4; D not certain. CDR1 SGHAT and CDR2 FQNNGV come from the germline V gene. There are 16 residues in the CDR3. V lost 5 bases, J lost 2 bases, and 15 bases lay in between. As DNA, the CDR3 is TGTGCCAGCAGCCCCGGGCCCCGGGAGACTAATGAAAAACTGTTTTTT. Protein product: CASSPGPRETNEKLFF.

V and J are TRBV19 and TRBJ1-1, with D uncertain. V lost 5 bases and J 0 bases, leaving 7 bases between the germline ends. The CDR3 totals 13 residues. Germline V gene data show CDR1 as LNHDA and CDR2 as SQIVND (reference sequence). The CDR3: CASSLWLNTEAFF. CDR3 nucleotides: TGTGCCAGTAGTCTTTGGTTGAACACTGAAGCTTTCTTT.

The chain joins TRBV11-2 to TRBJ1-1; D is ambiguous. Germline V CDR1 and CDR2: SGHAT, FQNNGV. Deletions cut 0 bases from V and 3 bases from J, with 8 bases between. This CDR3 spans 14 amino acids. The CDR3 DNA sequence: TGTGCCAGCAGCTTAGATTACCAGTACACTGAAGCTTTCTTT. Protein: CASSLDYQYTEAFF.

There are a few counts of this clone. The V and J genes are TRBV18 and TRBJ1-5; TRBD1 might be the D (5 bases). Germline V gene lookup returns CDR1 KGHSH and CDR2 LQKENI. Between the trimmed V and J ends, which lost 1 base and 0 bases, there was a span of 13 bases. The length of the CDR3 is 17 residues. The CDR3 DNA follows: TGTGCCAGCTCACCACGGGGTCAGGGTTTTAGCAATCAGCCCCAGCATTTT. The encoded protein is CASSPRGQGFSNQPQHF.

The J gene is TRBJ2-1, the V gene TRBV7-8, with 11 bases identical to TRBD2. The V gene end was trimmed by 5 bases and the J gene end by 6 bases; junction bases not matched to a gene: 3. The CDR3 runs to 14 residues. The germline V gene encodes CDR1 SGHVS and CDR2 FQNEAQ. This chain's CDR3 is CASSKGLAANEQFF. The CDR3 nucleotides read TGTGCCAGCAGCAAGGGACTAGCGGCCAATGAGCAGTTCTTC.

Worth noting for this clone: At the DNA level, this CDR3 is encoded by other sequences in the same sample as well. J is TRBJ1-2 and V is TRBV5-1, with a tentative D call TRBD1 (6 bases). The CDR3 loop spans 14 amino acids. Germline V gene lookup returns CDR1 SGHRS and CDR2 YFSETQ. V was cut by 0 bases and J by 2 bases, with 8 bases left in between. The CDR3: CASSLATGNYGYTF. Written as DNA, the CDR3 is TGCGCCAGCAGCTTGGCAACAGGGAACTATGGCTACACCTTC. The full variable domain, with the rest looked up from reference TRBV5-1 and TRBJ1-2, is KAGVTQTPRYLIKTRGQQVTLSCSPISGHRSVSWYQQTPGQGLQFLFEYFSETQRNKGNFPGRFSGRQFSNSRSEMNVSTLELGDSALYLCASSLATGNYGYTFGSGTRLTVV.

This rearrangement joins TRBV5-1 to TRBJ1-4; unclear D gene. Germline CDR1 and CDR2: SGHRS and YFSETQ. The CDR3 extends over 16 amino acids. The V and J ends lost 5 bases and 0 bases respectively, with 14 bases between them. CDR3 in DNA: TGCGCCAGCAGGGACCAAGCTGAGGCAACTAATGAAAAACTGTTTTTT. Translated: CASRDQAEATNEKLFF.

The rearrangement uses TRBV19 and TRBJ1-6, with D possibly being TRBD1 (6 bases). CDR1 is LNHDA, CDR2 SQIVND, per germline (reference sequence). This CDR3 is built from 21 residues. V was clipped by 1 base and J by 0 bases, with 22 bases between them. In nucleotides, the CDR3 is TGTGCCAGTAGTATAGGCCACCCGAAAGGACAGCAAAGCTCCTATAATTCACCCCTCCACTTT. Amino acid sequence: CASSIGHPKGQQSSYNSPLHF.

This clone came up once. This chain uses TRBV6-1 with TRBJ1-2, with TRBD1 as a possible D gene (5 bases). The ends were cut back, 2 bases at V and 4 bases at J, with 11 bases in the middle. There are 14 residues in the CDR3. CDR1 and CDR2 from the germline V gene are MNHNS and SASEGT. The CDR3 sequence is CASSERGAAYGYTF. The CDR3 DNA sequence: TGTGCCAGCAGTGAACGTGGGGCAGCCTATGGCTACACCTTC.

The rearrangement joins TRBV27 to TRBJ1-5; perhaps TRBD1 as D (6 bases). From germline, CDR1 is MNHEY and CDR2 SMNVEV (reference sequence). V was trimmed by 7 bases and J by 4 bases, leaving 11 bases between them. The CDR3 totals 13 residues. CDR3 in DNA: TGTGCCAGCACCACGGACAGAAATCAGCCCCAGCATTTT. Its protein product is CASTTDRNQPQHF.

Only one count was recorded for this clone. V gene TRBV18 combines with J gene TRBJ2-5; no definite D call. Germline V gene lookup returns CDR1 KGHSH and CDR2 LQKENI. V was cut by 0 bases and J by 4 bases, with 9 bases left in between. The length of the CDR3 is 14 residues. This chain's CDR3 is CASSPPGGRETQYF. Written as DNA, the CDR3 is TGTGCCAGCTCACCACCGGGTGGCAGAGAGACCCAGTACTTC.

The table lists this clone with many counts. The chain employs TRBV7-2 and TRBJ2-2; D unclear. Trimming shortened V by 1 base and J by 1 base, and 7 bases separated the two germline ends. The CDR3 covers 15 residues. Germline CDR1 SGHTA, CDR2 FQGNSA. The CDR3 protein is CASSLGVGNTGELFF. CDR3 nucleotide sequence: TGTGCCAGCAGCTTAGGTGTGGGGAACACCGGGGAGCTGTTTTTT.